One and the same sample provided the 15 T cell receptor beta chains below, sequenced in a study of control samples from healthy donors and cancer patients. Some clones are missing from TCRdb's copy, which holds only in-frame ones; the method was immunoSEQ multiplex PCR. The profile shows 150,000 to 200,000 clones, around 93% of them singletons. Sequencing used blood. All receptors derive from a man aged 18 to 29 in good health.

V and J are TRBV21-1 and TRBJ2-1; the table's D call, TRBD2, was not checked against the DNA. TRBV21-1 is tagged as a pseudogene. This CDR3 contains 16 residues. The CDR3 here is CASSKNRQAGVNEQFF. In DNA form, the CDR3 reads TGTGCCAGCAGCAAAAATCGGCAGGCCGGGGTGAATGAGCAGTTCTTC.

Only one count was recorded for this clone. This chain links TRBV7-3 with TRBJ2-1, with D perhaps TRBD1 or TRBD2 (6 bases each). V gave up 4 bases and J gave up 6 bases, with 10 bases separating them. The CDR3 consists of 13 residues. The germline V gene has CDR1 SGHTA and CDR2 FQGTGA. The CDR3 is CASSSPGANEQFF. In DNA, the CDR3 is TGTGCCAGCAGCTCCCCGGGGGCCAATGAGCAGTTCTTC.

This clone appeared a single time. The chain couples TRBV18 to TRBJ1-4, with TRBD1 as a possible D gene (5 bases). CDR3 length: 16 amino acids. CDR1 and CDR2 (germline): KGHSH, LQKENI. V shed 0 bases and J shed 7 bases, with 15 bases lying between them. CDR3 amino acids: CASSPPSQGSGEKLFF. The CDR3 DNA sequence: TGTGCCAGCTCACCACCATCGCAGGGATCGGGTGAAAAACTGTTTTTT.

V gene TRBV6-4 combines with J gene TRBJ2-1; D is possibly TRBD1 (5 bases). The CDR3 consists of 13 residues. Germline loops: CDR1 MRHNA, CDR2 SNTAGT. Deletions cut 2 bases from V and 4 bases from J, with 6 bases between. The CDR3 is CASSDRQYNEQFF. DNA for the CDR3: TGTGCCAGCAGTGACAGACAGTACAATGAGCAGTTCTTC.

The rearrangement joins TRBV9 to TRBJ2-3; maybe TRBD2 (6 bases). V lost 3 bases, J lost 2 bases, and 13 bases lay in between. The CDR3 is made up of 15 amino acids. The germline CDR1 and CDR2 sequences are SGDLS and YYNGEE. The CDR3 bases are TGTGCCAGCAGCGCGGTAGCGGCAAACACAGATACGCAGTATTTT. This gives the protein CASSAVAANTDTQYF.

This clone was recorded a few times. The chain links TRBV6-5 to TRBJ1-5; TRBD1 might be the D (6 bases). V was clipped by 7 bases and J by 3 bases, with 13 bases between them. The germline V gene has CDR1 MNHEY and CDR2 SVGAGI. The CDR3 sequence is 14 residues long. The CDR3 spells CASTTNRDNQPQHF. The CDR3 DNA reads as TGTGCCAGCACCACCAACAGGGACAATCAGCCCCAGCATTTT.

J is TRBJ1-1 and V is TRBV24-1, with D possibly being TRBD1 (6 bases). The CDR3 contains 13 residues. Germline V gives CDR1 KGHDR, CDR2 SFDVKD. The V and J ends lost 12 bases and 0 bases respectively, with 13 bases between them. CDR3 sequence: CAAQDSMNTEAFF. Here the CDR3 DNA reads TGTGCCGCCCAGGACAGTATGAACACTGAAGCTTTCTTT.

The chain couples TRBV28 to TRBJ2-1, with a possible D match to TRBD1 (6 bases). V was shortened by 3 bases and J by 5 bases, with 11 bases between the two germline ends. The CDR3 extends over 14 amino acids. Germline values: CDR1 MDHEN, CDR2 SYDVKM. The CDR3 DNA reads TGTGCCAGCAGTTTGGCGGACAGTCACAATGAGCAGTTCTTC. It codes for CASSLADSHNEQFF.

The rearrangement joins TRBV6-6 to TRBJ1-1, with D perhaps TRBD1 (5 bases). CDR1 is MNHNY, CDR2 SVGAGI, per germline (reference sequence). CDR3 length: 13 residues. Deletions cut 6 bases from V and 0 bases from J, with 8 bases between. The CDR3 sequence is CASSSQVNTEAFF. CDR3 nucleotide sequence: TGTGCCAGCAGCTCACAGGTGAACACTGAAGCTTTCTTT.

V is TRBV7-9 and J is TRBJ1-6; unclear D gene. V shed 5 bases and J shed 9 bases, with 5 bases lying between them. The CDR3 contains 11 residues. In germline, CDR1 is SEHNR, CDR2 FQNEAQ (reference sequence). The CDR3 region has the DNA TGTGCCAGCAGCCGTAGTTCACCCCTCCACTTT. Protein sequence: CASSRSSPLHF.

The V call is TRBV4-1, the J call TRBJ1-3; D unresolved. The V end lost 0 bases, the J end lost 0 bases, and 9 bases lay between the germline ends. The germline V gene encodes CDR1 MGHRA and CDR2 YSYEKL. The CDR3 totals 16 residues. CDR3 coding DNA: TGCGCCAGCAGCCAAGATGCTGGGAGCTCTGGAAACACCATATATTTT. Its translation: CASSQDAGSSGNTIYF.

CDR3 nucleotides: TGTGCCAGCAGTGAAGACTCTGGCTACACCTTC. The encoded protein is CASSEDSGYTF. The chain carries TRBV2 and TRBJ1-2; the D is unclear. CDR3 length: 11 residues. V gave up 1 base and J gave up 7 bases, with 4 bases separating them. Germline-derived CDR1 and CDR2 are SNHLY and FYNNEI.

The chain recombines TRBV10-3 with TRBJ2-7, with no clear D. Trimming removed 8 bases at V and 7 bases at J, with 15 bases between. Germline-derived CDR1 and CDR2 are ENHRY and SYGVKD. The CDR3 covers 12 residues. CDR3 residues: CAIGVKGWEQYF. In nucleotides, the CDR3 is TGTGCCATCGGGGTAAAGGGTTGGGAGCAGTACTTC.

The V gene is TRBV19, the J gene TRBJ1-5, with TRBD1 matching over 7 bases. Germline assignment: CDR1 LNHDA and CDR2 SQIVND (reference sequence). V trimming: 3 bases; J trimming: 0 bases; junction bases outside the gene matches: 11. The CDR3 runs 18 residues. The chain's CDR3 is CASSIGQGVGYSNQPQHF. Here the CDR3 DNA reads TGTGCCAGTAGTATTGGGCAGGGGGTGGGGTATAGCAATCAGCCCCAGCATTTT.

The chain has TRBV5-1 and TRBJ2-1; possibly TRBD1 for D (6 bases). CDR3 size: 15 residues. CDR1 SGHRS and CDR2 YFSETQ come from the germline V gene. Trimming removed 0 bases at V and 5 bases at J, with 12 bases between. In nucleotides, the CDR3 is TGCGCCAGCAGCTTGGTAGAGGGGGTGAACAATGAGCAGTTCTTC. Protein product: CASSLVEGVNNEQFF.